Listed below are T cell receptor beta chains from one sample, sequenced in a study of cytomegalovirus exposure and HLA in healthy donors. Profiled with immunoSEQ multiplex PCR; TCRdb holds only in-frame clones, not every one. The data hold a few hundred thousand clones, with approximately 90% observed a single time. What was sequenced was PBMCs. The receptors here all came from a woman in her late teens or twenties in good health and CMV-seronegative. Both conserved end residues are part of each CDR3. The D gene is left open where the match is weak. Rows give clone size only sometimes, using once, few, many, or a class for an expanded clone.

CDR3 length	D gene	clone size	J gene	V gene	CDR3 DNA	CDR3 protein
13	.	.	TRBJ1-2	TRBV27	TGTGCCAGCAGTCAAACTCCCGCCTATGGCTACACCTTC	CASSQTPAYGYTF
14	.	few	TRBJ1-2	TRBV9	TGTGCCAGCAGCGTAGGGGCAGGGGCTGATGGCTACACCTTC	CASSVGAGADGYTF
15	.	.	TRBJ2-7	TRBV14	TGTGCCAGCAGCCAACTCCTACCACCGTCGGGCGAGCAGTACTTC	CASSQLLPPSGEQYF
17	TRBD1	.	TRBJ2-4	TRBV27	TGTGCCAGCAGTTCGCGGGGGACAGGGAGGCCCAAAAACATTCAGTACTTC	CASSSRGTGRPKNIQYF
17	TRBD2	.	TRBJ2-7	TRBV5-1	TGCGCCAGCAGCCTGGGACTAGCGGGGGTCCTCACCTACGAGCAGTACTTC	CASSLGLAGVLTYEQYF
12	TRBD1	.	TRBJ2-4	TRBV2	TGTGCCAGCAGGACAGGGACCCAAAAATATTACTTC	CASRTGTQKYYF
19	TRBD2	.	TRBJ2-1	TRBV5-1	TGCGCCAGCAGCTCCTTGGGGACTAGCGGGGGGACCCGTGCGAATGAGCAGTTCTTC	CASSSLGTSGGTRANEQFF
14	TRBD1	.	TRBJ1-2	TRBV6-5	TGTGCCAGCAGGCTGACAGGGTCCAACTATGGCTACACCTTC	CASRLTGSNYGYTF
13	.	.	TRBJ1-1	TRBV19	TGTGCCAGTAGTAGAAACAAGAACACTGAAGCTTTCTTT	CASSRNKNTEAFF
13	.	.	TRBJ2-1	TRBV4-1	TGCGCCAGCAGCCAAGCCCCGGCGGGTGAGCAGTTCTTC	CASSQAPAGEQFF
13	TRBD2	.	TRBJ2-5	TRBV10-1	TGCGCCAGCAGTGGGGACTATCAAGAGACCCAGTACTTC	CASSGDYQETQYF
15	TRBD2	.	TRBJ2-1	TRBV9	TGTGCCAGCAGCGTTATTAGCGGGGTGGGAAATGAGCAGTTCTTC	CASSVISGVGNEQFF
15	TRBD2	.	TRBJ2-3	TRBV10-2	TGCGCCAGCAGCTTAGCGGGGGGGCGGTTAGATACGCAGTATTTT	CASSLAGGRLDTQYF
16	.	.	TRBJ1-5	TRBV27	TGTGCCAGCAGCCCCCGGACAGTCAAACGCAATCAGCCCCAGCATTTT	CASSPRTVKRNQPQHF
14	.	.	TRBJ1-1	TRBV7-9	TGTGCCAGCAGCTTAGTACAGGGCGGGACTGAAGCTTTCTTT	CASSLVQGGTEAFF
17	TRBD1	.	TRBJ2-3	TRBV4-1	TGCGCCAGCAGCCACCAACAGGGGCGTTCTAGCACAGATACGCAGTATTTT	CASSHQQGRSSTDTQYF
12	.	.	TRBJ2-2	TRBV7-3	TGTGCCAGCAGCTATCGCACCGGGGAGCTGTTTTTT	CASSYRTGELFF
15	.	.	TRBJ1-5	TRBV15	TGTGCCACCAGCAGAGCGGACAGCTTTCGACAGCCCCAGCATTTT	CATSRADSFRQPQHF
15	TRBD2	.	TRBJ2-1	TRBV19	TGTGCCAGTAGTGTGCTAGCGGGGGGTTCGATGGAGCAGTTCTTC	CASSVLAGGSMEQFF
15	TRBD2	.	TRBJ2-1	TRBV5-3	TGTGCCAGAAGCACCGGGACTAGCGGCTACAATGAGCAGTTCTTC	CARSTGTSGYNEQFF
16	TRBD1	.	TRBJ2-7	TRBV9	TGTGCCAGCAGCGCGGGGTCGGACAGGGCTATATACGAGCAGTACTTC	CASSAGSDRAIYEQYF
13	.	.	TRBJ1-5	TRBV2	TGTGCCAGCAGAAAGGGGTTAAATCAGCCCCAGCATTTT	CASRKGLNQPQHF
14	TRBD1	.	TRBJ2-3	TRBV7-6	TGTGCCAGCAGCCCCACCAGGGGGACAGATACGCAGTATTTT	CASSPTRGTDTQYF
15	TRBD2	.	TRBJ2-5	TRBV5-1	TGCGCCAGCACTCAGGCGGGGGGGACCCAAGAGACCCAGTACTTC	CASTQAGGTQETQYF
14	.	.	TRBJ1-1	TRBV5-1	TGCGCCAGCAGCTTAAATAGGGGGAACACTGAAGCTTTCTTT	CASSLNRGNTEAFF